This T cell receptor (beta chain) came from a study of neurological immune-mediated disorders. The CDR3 is 14 amino acids. The V gene lost 5 bases and the J gene lost 1 base, with 11 bases spanning the gap. Germline loops: CDR1 SGHTA, CDR2 FQGNSA. This clonotype was observed at least ten times. What it binds is unknown. The study's findings and limits: It was HTLV-1-associated myelopathy that showed the most TCR clonal expansion, while multiple sclerosis showed the least, falling below healthy controls.

PBMCs stored at -80 C, numbering 2 million, were the origin of the unsorted libraries. By 5'RACE with 10-nucleotide random UMIs, the cDNA was made. One entry per CDR3 protein results from TCRdb running MiXCR on the 5' RACE reads. The repertoire consists of some 25,000 distinct CDR3 sequences, with approximately 7% occurring once and the leading ten covering about 4.4%. The source is a woman aged 40 to 49 in good health. This chain joins TRBV7-2 and TRBJ2-5, with D perhaps TRBD1 (5 bases). The sequenced sample consisted of PBMCs. This CDR3 reads CASSASRVQETQYF. The DNA for the CDR3 is TGTGCCAGCAGCGCCAGCAGGGTCCAAGAGACCCAGTACTTC.